The 27 T cell receptor beta chains presented below share a single source sample, sequenced in a study of shared T cell receptors in the human thymus. Sequencing was performed with immunoSEQ multiplex PCR; in TCRdb, only in-frame clones are kept and a portion is missing. The sample includes some 700,000 clones, 75% to 90% seen only once; the top ten take 0.008% to 0.011%. A further study also used this sample, focusing on human thymus T cells.

The sequenced sample consisted of thymocytes. The receptor source for this set is a girl under two years old with a congenital heart defect.

To note about this clone: The sample carries other DNA sequences with the same CDR3. This sequence joins TRBV4-3 and TRBJ2-5; TRBD2 might be the D (6 bases). Germline V gene lookup returns CDR1 LGHNA and CDR2 YSLEER. CDR3 size: 17 residues. The V end was cut by 0 bases, the J end by 2 bases, with 16 bases between. The CDR3 DNA follows: TGCGCCAGCAGCCAAGATTTCCGGCGGGGAATTCAAGAGACCCAGTACTTC. It encodes CASSQDFRRGIQETQYF.

Only one count was recorded for this clone. The rearrangement joins TRBV5-4 to TRBJ2-3; perhaps TRBD2 as D (5 bases). The CDR3 extends over 15 amino acids. Trimming took off 3 bases at V and 0 bases at J, with 11 bases between the two ends. Germline CDR1 is SGHNT and CDR2 is YYREEE (reference sequence). CDR3 sequence: CASSWGAYSTDTQYF. CDR3 nucleotide sequence: TGTGCCAGCAGCTGGGGAGCGTATAGCACAGATACGCAGTATTTT.

The chain recombines TRBV19 with TRBJ1-2; the match to TRBD1 covers 8 bases. Germline V gives CDR1 LNHDA, CDR2 SQIVND (reference sequence). Unmatched junction bases numbered 18, after V lost 6 bases and J lost 6 bases. This CDR3 spans 17 amino acids. The CDR3, as DNA: TGTGCCAGTAGCCTCACAGGGGGAGGGAGCCACCCGAATGGCTACACCTTC. Amino acid sequence: CASSLTGGGSHPNGYTF.

The rearrangement uses TRBV4-1 and TRBJ2-1; 8 nucleotides align to TRBD1. Germline loops: CDR1 MGHRA, CDR2 YSYEKL. The length of the CDR3 is 15 residues. After removal of 3 bases from V and 1 base from J, the junction contained 2 bases not matched to a gene. The CDR3 DNA follows: TGCGCCAGCAGCCATGACAGGGGATCCTACAATGAGCAGTTCTTC. It specifies CASSHDRGSYNEQFF.

This sequence joins TRBV15 and TRBJ2-1, with D possibly TRBD2 on 5 matching bases. Trimming took 7 bases from V and 6 from J, leaving 10 bases between them. The germline V gene has CDR1 LNHNV and CDR2 YYDKDF (reference sequence). CDR3 length: 12 residues. The CDR3 sequence is CATTTGCNEQFF. The CDR3 coding sequence is TGTGCCACCACCACGGGGTGCAATGAGCAGTTCTTC.

The chain employs TRBV28 and TRBJ2-7; 8 positions match TRBD1. Per the germline V gene, CDR1 is MDHEN and CDR2 is SYDVKM. V trimming: 2 bases; J trimming: 3 bases; junction bases outside the gene matches: 18. The CDR3 sequence is 19 residues long. CDR3: CASSLRWGQATQGHYEQYF. The CDR3 coding sequence is TGTGCCAGCAGTTTACGGTGGGGACAGGCCACTCAGGGGCACTACGAGCAGTACTTC.

The rearrangement links TRBV4-1 to TRBJ1-5; D not certain. Looked up from germline, CDR1 is MGHRA and CDR2 is YSYEKL. The length of the CDR3 is 15 residues. Deletions cut 3 bases from V and 2 bases from J, with 11 bases between. The CDR3 is CASSQAPLGNQPQHF. In nucleotides, the CDR3 is TGCGCCAGCAGCCAGGCCCCCCTTGGCAATCAGCCCCAGCATTTT.

The chain couples TRBV6-5 to TRBJ1-4, with 8 nucleotides matching TRBD1. CDR1 and CDR2 (germline): MNHEY, SVGAGI. Losses at the gene ends were 7 bases for V and 8 bases for J; bases not matched to a gene: 9. The CDR3 spans 14 residues. CDR3 sequence: CASKYGQGGEKLFF. In DNA form, the CDR3 reads TGTGCCAGCAAGTATGGACAGGGAGGGGAAAAACTGTTTTTT.

V gene TRBV6-1 combines with J gene TRBJ2-7, with D perhaps TRBD1 (5 bases). Germline lookup yields CDR1 MNHNS and CDR2 SASEGT. V was trimmed by 0 bases and J by 2 bases, leaving 14 bases between them. The CDR3 runs to 16 residues. The CDR3 here is CASSEALRGRAYEQYF. The CDR3 DNA sequence: TGTGCCAGCAGTGAAGCGTTACGAGGCAGGGCCTACGAGCAGTACTTC.

DNA for the CDR3: TGTGCCAGCAGCATTCGCCTAAAGAAGGGGTATGGCACAGATACGCAGTATTTT. Protein: CASSIRLKKGYGTDTQYF. The chain has TRBV7-6 and TRBJ2-3; D might be TRBD1 (5 bases). Trimming took 5 bases from V and 1 from J, leaving 22 bases between them. CDR1 is SGHVS and CDR2 is FNYEAQ in the germline V gene. The CDR3 is 18 amino acids.

CDR3: CASSAGQRMNTEAFF. The CDR3 bases are TGCGCCAGCAGCGCGGGACAGCGTATGAACACTGAAGCTTTCTTT. This sequence joins TRBV5-1 and TRBJ1-1, with TRBD1 identical over 7 bases. CDR3 length equals 15 residues. The junction had 6 bases not matched to a gene; V was cut back by 4 bases and J by 0 bases. Germline V CDR1 and CDR2: SGHRS, YFSETQ.

The rearrangement joins TRBV6-6 to TRBJ2-1; 9 positions match TRBD1. The J segment lost 7 bases and the V segment lost 5 bases, leaving 3 bases of the junction unmatched. The germline V gene has CDR1 MNHNY and CDR2 SVGAGI (reference sequence). The CDR3 has 13 amino acids. The CDR3 DNA follows: TGTGCCAGCAGTACAGGGGGCTCGAATGAGCAGTTCTTC. Protein sequence: CASSTGGSNEQFF.

The J gene is TRBJ1-5, the V gene TRBV6-1; D unclear. With 5 bases removed from V and 3 bases from J, the gap between germline ends came to 14 bases. CDR3 size: 15 residues. Germline CDR1 reads MNHNS; CDR2 reads SASEGT. Written as DNA, the CDR3 is TGTGCCAGCAGTCCCGACTGGACTGACAATCAGCCCCAGCATTTT. This encodes CASSPDWTDNQPQHF.

This chain uses TRBV5-1 with TRBJ2-7, with D tentatively TRBD1 (6 bases). This CDR3 has 15 residues. Looked up from germline, CDR1 is SGHRS and CDR2 is YFSETQ. The V and J ends lost 1 base and 2 bases respectively, with 13 bases between them. CDR3 loop: CASSLSTGTPYEQYF. CDR3 nucleotide sequence: TGCGCCAGCAGCTTGTCGACAGGAACCCCCTACGAGCAGTACTTC.

The chain recombines TRBV7-6 with TRBJ2-5; 7 bases line up with TRBD1. The trim removed 5 bases at V and 3 bases at J, leaving 12 bases unmatched. This CDR3 contains 16 residues. Germline CDR1 is SGHVS and CDR2 is FNYEAQ. CDR3: CASSPPRGQDKETQYF. Here the CDR3 DNA reads TGTGCCAGCAGCCCACCCCGAGGACAGGATAAAGAGACCCAGTACTTC. Full variable domain (outside the CDR3, taken from reference TRBV7-6 and TRBJ2-5): GAGVSQSPRYKVTKRGQDVALRCDPISGHVSLYWYRQALGQGPEFLTYFNYEAQQDKSGLPNDRFSAERPEGSISTLTIQRTEQRDSAMYRCASSPPRGQDKETQYFGPGTRLLVL.

The chain carries TRBV6-5 and TRBJ1-2, with D uncertain. Per the germline V gene, CDR1 is MNHEY and CDR2 is SVGAGI. CDR3 size: 13 residues. V was cut by 5 bases and J by 5 bases, with 12 bases left in between. In DNA form, the CDR3 reads TGTGCCAGCAGTCCGACACAACTTTATGGCTACACCTTC. It is translated as CASSPTQLYGYTF.

The J gene is TRBJ1-1, the V gene TRBV28, with a tentative D call TRBD1 (6 bases). The CDR3 totals 18 residues. Trimming removed 5 bases at V and 3 bases at J, with 25 bases between. Germline V gene data show CDR1 as MDHEN and CDR2 as SYDVKM. The CDR3 sequence: CASSPTGQYNLTDTEAFF. The DNA of the CDR3 is TGTGCCAGCAGTCCCACTGGACAGTACAACCTCACGGACACTGAAGCTTTCTTT.

This chain uses TRBV18 with TRBJ1-5; D gene uncertain. V lost 3 bases and J 5 bases, leaving 11 bases between the germline ends. CDR1 and CDR2 from the germline V gene are KGHSH and LQKENI. This CDR3 is 14 amino acids long. The CDR3 loop is CASSPRRNHQPQHF. CDR3 in DNA: TGTGCCAGCTCACCCCGGCGGAATCATCAGCCCCAGCATTTT.

The chain employs TRBV5-5 and TRBJ1-2; D unclear. CDR1 is SGHKS, CDR2 YYEKEE, per germline (reference sequence). Trimming removed 2 bases at V and 7 bases at J, with 12 bases between. The CDR3 is 13 residues long. The CDR3 bases are TGTGCCAGCAGCTTTACATGGGCCTGTGGCTACACCTTC. Its protein is CASSFTWACGYTF.

This sequence joins TRBV4-3 and TRBJ2-3, with D maybe TRBD2 (7 bases). The CDR3 runs to 16 residues. The germline CDR1 and CDR2 sequences are LGHNA and YSLEER. V shed 0 bases and J shed 2 bases, with 12 bases lying between them. CDR3 in DNA: TGCGCCAGCAGCCAAGATCGGGGGGCTGACACAGATACGCAGTATTTT. This encodes CASSQDRGADTDTQYF.

V usage is TRBV5-1 and J usage is TRBJ2-2; the D gene is possibly TRBD1 (6 bases). The CDR3 consists of 20 residues. Deletions cut 1 base from V and 3 bases from J, with 25 bases between. Germline V CDR1 and CDR2: SGHRS, YFSETQ. For the CDR3, the DNA is TGCGCCAGCAGCTTGTCCAGGGACAAGGAGCACCTAGGGGACACCGGGGAGCTGTTTTTT. Translation: CASSLSRDKEHLGDTGELFF.

The gene calls are TRBV6-5 and TRBJ2-5, with 10 bases aligning to TRBD2. Per germline, CDR1 MNHEY and CDR2 SVGAGI. The CDR3 is made up of 16 amino acids. Trimming removed 1 base from V and 4 bases from J; junction bases left unmatched: 6. The CDR3: CASSYYLGLAPETQYF. Written as DNA, the CDR3 is TGTGCCAGCAGTTACTACCTGGGACTAGCGCCAGAGACCCAGTACTTC.

The chain recombines TRBV7-6 with TRBJ2-2, with D uncertain. Trimming took 2 bases from V and 0 from J, leaving 13 bases between them. There are 17 residues in the CDR3. The germline CDR1 and CDR2 sequences are SGHVS and FNYEAQ. The CDR3 coding sequence is TGTGCCAGCAGCTTATCGGTGACTCCCTCGAACACCGGGGAGCTGTTTTTT. This translates into CASSLSVTPSNTGELFF.

A few counts support this clone. The gene calls are TRBV5-5 and TRBJ2-6; 8 nucleotides line up with TRBD1. The CDR3 has 20 residues. Trimming took 3 bases from V and 0 from J; bases not matched to a gene: 14. The germline V gene has CDR1 SGHKS and CDR2 YYEKEE (reference sequence). CDR3 amino acids: CASSSLLPWTGPSGANVLTF. In DNA form, the CDR3 reads TGTGCCAGCAGCTCCCTTTTGCCCTGGACAGGGCCCTCTGGGGCCAACGTCCTGACTTTC.

This clone was detected only a few times. The CDR3 DNA sequence: TGTGCCAGCAGCTTGGCTTGCAATCAGCCCCAGCATTTT. It codes for CASSLACNQPQHF. The chain is built from TRBV5-6 and TRBJ1-5; no definite D call. Trimming removed 0 bases at V and 2 bases at J, with 3 bases between. Germline-derived CDR1 and CDR2 are SGHDT and YYEEEE. The CDR3 has 13 residues.

CDR3 sequence: CASSQRGLDGYTF. The CDR3 DNA is TGCGCCAGCAGCCAACGAGGGCTCGATGGCTACACCTTC. The rearrangement joins TRBV4-1 to TRBJ1-2; D remains ambiguous. CDR3 length: 13 residues. V lost 2 bases and J 6 bases, leaving 10 bases between the germline ends. Germline CDR1 MGHRA, CDR2 YSYEKL.

This rearrangement joins TRBV5-6 to TRBJ1-2; 8 bases agree with TRBD1. The J segment lost 10 bases and the V segment lost 0 bases, leaving 5 bases of the junction unmatched. Germline-derived CDR1 and CDR2 are SGHDT and YYEEEE. The CDR3 length is 13 residues. The CDR3 loop reads CASSLAGGGFYTF. The CDR3 coding sequence is TGTGCCAGCAGCTTGGCAGGGGGCGGGTTCTACACCTTC.